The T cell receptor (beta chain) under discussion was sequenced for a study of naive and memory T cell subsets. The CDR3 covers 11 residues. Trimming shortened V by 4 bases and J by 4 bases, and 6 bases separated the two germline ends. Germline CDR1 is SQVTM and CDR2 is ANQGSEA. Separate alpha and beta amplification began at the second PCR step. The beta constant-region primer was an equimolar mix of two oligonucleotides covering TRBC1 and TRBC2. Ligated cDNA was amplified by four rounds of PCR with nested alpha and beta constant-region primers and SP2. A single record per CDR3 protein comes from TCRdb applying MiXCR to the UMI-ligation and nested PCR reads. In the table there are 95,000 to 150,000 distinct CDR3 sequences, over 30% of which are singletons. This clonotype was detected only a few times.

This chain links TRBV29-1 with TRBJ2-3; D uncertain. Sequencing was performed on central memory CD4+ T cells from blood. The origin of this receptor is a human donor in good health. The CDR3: CSVVFADTQYF. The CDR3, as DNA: TGCAGCGTTGTTTTTGCAGATACGCAGTATTTT.